Presented here are 4 T cell receptor beta chains from one specimen sequenced in a study of shared T cell receptors in the human thymus. TCRdb keeps only in-frame clones here, not all; method: immunoSEQ multiplex PCR. This table holds more than 550,000 clones, approximately 85% found once. The same sample was also used in a study of human thymus T cells.

The sequencing sample was made of thymocytes. The source is a girl under three years old with a congenital heart defect.

The chain has TRBV4-2 and TRBJ2-1, with a tentative D call TRBD1 (5 bases). Trimming took 3 bases from V and 9 from J, leaving 21 bases between them. CDR3 length: 16 amino acids. Germline loops: CDR1 LGHNA, CDR2 YNFKEQ. The CDR3 protein is CASSHLQEPTVGEQFF. CDR3 nucleotides: TGTGCCAGCAGCCATTTACAGGAGCCTACCGTAGGTGAGCAGTTCTTC.

V gene TRBV27 combines with J gene TRBJ1-2; 11 bases map to TRBD1. J was trimmed by 14 bases and V by 5 bases; bases with no gene match: 13. CDR1 is MNHEY, CDR2 SMNVEV, per germline (reference sequence). CDR3 length equals 14 residues. The chain's CDR3 is CASSHTRDRGGRTF. Written as DNA, the CDR3 is TGTGCCAGCAGTCACACCCGGGACAGGGGGGGAAGAACCTTC.

The genes are TRBV28 and TRBJ1-5, with D perhaps matching TRBD1 (5 bases). Germline V gene data show CDR1 as MDHEN and CDR2 as SYDVKM. The CDR3 extends over 16 amino acids. V dropped 2 bases and J dropped 5 bases, with 16 bases sitting between them. CDR3 sequence (DNA): TGTGCCAGCAGTTTAGGAGCTGAAGGCAGGGATCAGCCCCAGCATTTT. This sequence encodes CASSLGAEGRDQPQHF.

The chain carries TRBV2 and TRBJ2-1; 8 bases agree with TRBD2. Germline V lookup: CDR1 SNHLY, CDR2 FYNNEI. J gave up 9 bases and V 7 bases, and 8 bases lay outside the gene matches. The CDR3 totals 13 residues. The CDR3 DNA sequence: TGTGCCAGCAAGGGGACACGGGAGGGTGAGCAGTTCTTC. Protein product: CASKGTREGEQFF.